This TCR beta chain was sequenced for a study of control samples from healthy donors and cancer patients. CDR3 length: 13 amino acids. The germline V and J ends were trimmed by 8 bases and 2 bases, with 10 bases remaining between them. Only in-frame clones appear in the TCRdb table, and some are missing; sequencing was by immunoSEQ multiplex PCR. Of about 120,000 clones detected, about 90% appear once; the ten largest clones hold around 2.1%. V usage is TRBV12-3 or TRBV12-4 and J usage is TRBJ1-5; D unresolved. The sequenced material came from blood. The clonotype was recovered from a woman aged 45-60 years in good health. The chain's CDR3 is CASGRAGNQPQHF. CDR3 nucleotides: TGTGCCAGCGGGCGAGCTGGCAATCAGCCCCAGCATTTT.